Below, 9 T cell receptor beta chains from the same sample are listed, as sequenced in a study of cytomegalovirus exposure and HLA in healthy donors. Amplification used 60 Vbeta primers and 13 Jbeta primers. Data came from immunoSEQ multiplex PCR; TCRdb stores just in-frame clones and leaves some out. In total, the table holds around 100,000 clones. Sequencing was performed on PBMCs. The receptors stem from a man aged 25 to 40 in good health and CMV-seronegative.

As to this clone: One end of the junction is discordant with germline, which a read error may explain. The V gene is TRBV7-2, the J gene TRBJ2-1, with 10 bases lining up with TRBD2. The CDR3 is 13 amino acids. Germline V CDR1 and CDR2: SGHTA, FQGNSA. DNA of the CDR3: TGTGCCAGCAGCTTCCTAGCGGGGGCCCCTACGGTCTTC. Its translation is CASSFLAGAPTVF.

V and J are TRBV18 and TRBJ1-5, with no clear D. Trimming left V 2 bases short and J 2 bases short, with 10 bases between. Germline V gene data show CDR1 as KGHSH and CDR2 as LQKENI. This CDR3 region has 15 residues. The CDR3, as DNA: TGTGCCAGCTCACCAGGGAGGGAGGGCAATCAGCCCCAGCATTTT. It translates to CASSPGREGNQPQHF.

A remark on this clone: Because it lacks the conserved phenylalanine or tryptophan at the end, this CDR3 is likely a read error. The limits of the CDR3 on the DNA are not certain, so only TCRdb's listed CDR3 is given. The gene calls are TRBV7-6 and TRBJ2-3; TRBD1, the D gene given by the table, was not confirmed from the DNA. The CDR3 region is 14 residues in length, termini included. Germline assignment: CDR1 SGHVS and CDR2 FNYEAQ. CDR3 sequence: CASSLRQGPLEHAI.

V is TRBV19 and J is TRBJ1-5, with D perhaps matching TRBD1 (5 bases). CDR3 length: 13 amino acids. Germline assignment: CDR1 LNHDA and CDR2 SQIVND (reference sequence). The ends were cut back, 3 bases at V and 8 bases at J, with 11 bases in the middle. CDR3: CASSMGGMEPQHF. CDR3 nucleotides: TGTGCCAGTAGTATGGGGGGAATGGAGCCCCAGCATTTT.

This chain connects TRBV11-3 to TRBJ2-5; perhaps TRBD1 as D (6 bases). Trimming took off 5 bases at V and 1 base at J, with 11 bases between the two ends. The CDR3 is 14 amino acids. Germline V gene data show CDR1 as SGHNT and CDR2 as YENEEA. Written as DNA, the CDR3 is TGTGCCAGCAGCCTACAGGGTACCCAAGAGACCCAGTACTTC. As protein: CASSLQGTQETQYF.

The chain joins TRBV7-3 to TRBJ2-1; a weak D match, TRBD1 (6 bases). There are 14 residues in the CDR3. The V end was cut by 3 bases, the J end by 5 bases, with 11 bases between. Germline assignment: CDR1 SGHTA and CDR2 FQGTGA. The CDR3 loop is CASSLSGQNNEQFF. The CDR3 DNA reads TGTGCCAGCAGCTTGTCGGGACAAAACAATGAGCAGTTCTTC.

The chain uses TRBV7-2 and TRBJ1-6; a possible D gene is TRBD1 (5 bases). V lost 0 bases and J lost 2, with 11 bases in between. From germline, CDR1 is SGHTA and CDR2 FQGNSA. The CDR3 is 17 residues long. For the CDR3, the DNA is TGTGCCAGCAGCTTAGCCTCAGGGAACCCCTATAATTCACCCCTCCACTTT. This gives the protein CASSLASGNPYNSPLHF.

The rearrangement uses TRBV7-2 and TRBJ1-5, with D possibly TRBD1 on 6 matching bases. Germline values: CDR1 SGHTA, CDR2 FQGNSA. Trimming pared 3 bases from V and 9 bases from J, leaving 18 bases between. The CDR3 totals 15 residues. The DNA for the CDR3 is TGTGCCAGCAGCTTGGGGGCGCAGTTGGTAAGGCCCCAGCATTTT. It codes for CASSLGAQLVRPQHF.

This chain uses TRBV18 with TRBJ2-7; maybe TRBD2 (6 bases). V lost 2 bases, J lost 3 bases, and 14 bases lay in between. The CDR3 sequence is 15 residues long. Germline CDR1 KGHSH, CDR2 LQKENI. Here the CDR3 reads CASSPMGGSIYEQYF. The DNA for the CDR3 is TGTGCCAGCTCACCAATGGGAGGCAGTATCTACGAGCAGTACTTC.